This note documents a single TCR beta chain sequence. Its antigen is unidentified. This specimen belongs to a study of T cell responses to AZD1222 COVID-19 vaccine. Produced via immunoSEQ multiplex PCR; TCRdb's table is partial and in-frame only. The table shows 120,000 to 150,000 clones, with approximately 88% occurring only once. The study, taken as a whole, reports: Unmutated variant regions are reportedly the target of nearly half of TCRs that are spike-specific. Donors, mostly white British, included more females; clonal diversity was possibly underestimated. Researchers report vaccine-associated CD4 TCRs spanning spike, with dominance at 160-218 and 743-854.

Germline CDR1 is SGHDT and CDR2 is YYEEEE. V shed 4 bases, J shed 5 bases, and the junction held 9 bases outside the gene matches. The CDR3 has 15 residues. Sample: peripheral blood, taken on day 0 of MenACWY control vaccination. The chain carries TRBV5-6 and TRBJ2-5; 9 nucleotides align to TRBD1. This TCR came from an adult in good health. In DNA form, the CDR3 reads TGTGCCAGCAGCCAGACGGGACAGGGTCGGGAGACCCAGTACTTC. Protein sequence: CASSQTGQGRETQYF.